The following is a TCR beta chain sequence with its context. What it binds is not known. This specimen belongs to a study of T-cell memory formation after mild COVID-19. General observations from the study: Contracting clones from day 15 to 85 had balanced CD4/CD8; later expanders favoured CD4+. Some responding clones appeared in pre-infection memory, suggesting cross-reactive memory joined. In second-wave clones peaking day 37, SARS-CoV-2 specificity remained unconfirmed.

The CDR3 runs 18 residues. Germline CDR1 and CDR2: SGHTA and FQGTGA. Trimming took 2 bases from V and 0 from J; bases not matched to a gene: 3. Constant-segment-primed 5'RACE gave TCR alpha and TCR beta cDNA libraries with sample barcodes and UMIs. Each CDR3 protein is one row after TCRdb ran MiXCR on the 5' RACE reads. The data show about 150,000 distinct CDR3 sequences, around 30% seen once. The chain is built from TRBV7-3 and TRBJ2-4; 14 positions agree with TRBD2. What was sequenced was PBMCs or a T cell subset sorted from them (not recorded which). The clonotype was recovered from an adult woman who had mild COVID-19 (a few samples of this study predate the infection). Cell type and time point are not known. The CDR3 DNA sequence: TGTGCCAGCAGCTTAGGGGGACTAGCGGGAGCAGCCAAAAACATTCAGTACTTC. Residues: CASSLGGLAGAAKNIQYF.